The source of this TCR beta chain is a study of blood T cells in healthy people across ages. The CDR3 sequence is 18 residues long. Trimming at V came to 2 bases and at J to 0 bases, leaving 7 bases not matched to a gene. Germline lookup yields CDR1 MGHRA and CDR2 YSYEKL. PCR was performed a second time for about 7 to 12 cycles using a sample-barcoded 5' primer and a J-beta primer mix. One entry per CDR3 protein results from TCRdb running MiXCR on the 5' RACE reads. Counted here are approximately 670,000 distinct CDR3 sequences, 40% to 50% occurring once; the ten biggest clones make up approximately 29%.

This clonotype was obtained from a man aged 80 or over in good health. This chain links TRBV4-1 with TRBJ2-3, with 11 nucleotides matching TRBD2. The sequenced sample was blood. This CDR3 is CASSQIRLAGRSTDTQYF. CDR3 sequence (DNA): TGCGCCAGCAGCCAAATCCGACTAGCGGGGCGGAGCACAGATACGCAGTATTTT.